This TCR beta chain emerged from a study of blood T cell repertoires in COVID-19. This clone was recorded only once. CDR1 and CDR2 from the germline V gene are SQVTM and ANQGSEA. The length of the CDR3 is 14 residues. Trimming cost V 7 bases and J 1 base, with 16 bases left between them. As handled by the study authors: Nucleated cell number was recorded as an estimate derived from reference gene primer amplification. TCRdb's copy holds only in-frame clones and misses some; the assay was immunoSEQ multiplex PCR. V, J and clone size derive from that table, while D and trimming were established from the DNA sequence. The sample includes 200,000 to 250,000 clones, under 85% of them seen just once. The study recruited people aged about 18 to 95 years across approximately 25 US areas. Cohorts were based on clinical histories the participants reported. In Cohort 3, a recovered donor had either two negative PCRs, clearance, or symptom resolution.

This clonotype was obtained from a man in his 60s who had recovered from COVID-19. The gene calls are TRBV29-1 and TRBJ1-1; the D gene is possibly TRBD1 (6 bases). The sample consisted of PBMCs or T cells enriched from blood (not recorded which). The CDR3, as DNA: TGCAGCGCTCATGACAGGACAACGAACACTGAAGCTTTCTTT. Encoded protein: CSAHDRTTNTEAFF.